This T cell receptor (beta chain) derives from a study of siplizumab effects on memory and regulatory T cells. Only in-frame clones appear in the TCRdb table, and some are missing; sequencing was by immunoSEQ multiplex PCR. This table has tens of thousands of clones, 83% appearing once. This clone came up a few times. Input material: memory CD4+ T cells sorted from blood. This TCR came from a human donor in good health.

CDR3 protein: CASSLSVRGVEQYF. The DNA of the CDR3 is TGTGCCAGCAGTTTATCGGTCAGGGGAGTCGAGCAGTACTTC. V is TRBV27 and J is TRBJ2-7; TRBD1 might be the D (6 bases). CDR3 size: 14 residues. From germline, CDR1 is MNHEY and CDR2 SMNVEV (reference sequence). Trimming removed 0 bases at V and 6 bases at J, with 12 bases between.